This TCR beta chain is drawn from a study of CD8+CD57+ T cells in acquired aplastic anemia. Study details: DNA from sorted CD4+ and CD8+ cells averaged around 3.2 ug.

Overall study results and limits: Patients versus controls showed no significant CD8+ Simpson's diversity difference.

This clonotype was recorded many times. Its antigen remains unidentified. All sequencing subjects had displayed CD8+CD57+ cell expansion on flow cytometry. With no exception, the patients had severe acquired aplastic anemia. For CDR3 and TCR beta VDJ profiling, genomic DNA was the template used. TCRdb used MiXCR to reprocess the reads, holding one entry per CDR3 protein. Of about 470,000 distinct CDR3 sequences listed, over 25% are singletons. Trimming took 5 bases from V and 3 from J, leaving 2 bases between them. CDR1 LNHDA and CDR2 SQIVND come from the germline V gene (reference sequence). The CDR3 is made up of 12 amino acids.

The source of this sequence is a human donor with aplastic anemia. Sequencing was carried out using sorted CD4+, CD8+, or CD8+CD57+ T cells (not recorded which) from PBMCs. The J gene is TRBJ1-6, the V gene TRBV19; D gene uncertain. Here the CDR3 DNA reads TGTGCCAGTAGTGGCTATAATTCACCCCTCCACTTT. Translation: CASSGYNSPLHF.